Following are 26 T cell receptor beta chains from one sample sequenced in a study of blood T cells in healthy people across ages. A J-beta primer mix and a sample-barcoded 5' primer were used in a second PCR of about 6 to 12 cycles. TCRdb reprocessed the 5' RACE reads with MiXCR, giving one entry per CDR3 protein. The sample records around 990,000 distinct CDR3 sequences, around 27% being singletons. This same sample was also part of a study on T cells of mothers and their children.

Sequencing was carried out using blood. The source is a girl aged 2-10 years in good health.

The chain is built from TRBV20-1 and TRBJ2-7; D is possibly TRBD2 (7 bases). Germline loops: CDR1 DFQATT, CDR2 SNEGSKA (reference sequence). The V end lost 3 bases, the J end lost 2 bases, and 11 bases lay between the germline ends. The CDR3 is 13 amino acids. Here the CDR3 DNA reads TGCAGTGCTAGGGACGGGGGGCCCTACGAGCAGTACTTC. Its protein is CSARDGGPYEQYF.

This chain uses TRBV27 with TRBJ2-7, with D maybe TRBD1 (5 bases). Looked up from germline, CDR1 is MNHEY and CDR2 is SMNVEV (reference sequence). CDR3 length equals 14 residues. The V and J ends lost 4 bases and 3 bases respectively, with 13 bases between them. DNA for the CDR3: TGTGCCAGCAGTTCCCGACAGTTTATCTACGAGCAGTACTTC. This encodes CASSSRQFIYEQYF.

This chain connects TRBV29-1 to TRBJ2-6; 8 nucleotides match TRBD1. This CDR3 contains 13 residues. With 5 bases clipped from V and 4 bases from J, the junction kept 1 base outside the gene matches. Germline CDR1 and CDR2: SQVTM and ANQGSEA. CDR3 nucleotides: TGCAGCGTTCAGGGGGCCGGGGCCAACGTCCTGACTTTC. Residues: CSVQGAGANVLTF.

V is TRBV11-3 and J is TRBJ1-1, with D possibly TRBD1 on 6 matching bases. The germline V and J ends were trimmed by 4 bases and 11 bases, with 11 bases remaining between them. This CDR3 region has 11 residues. Germline V CDR1 and CDR2: SGHNT, YENEEA. In DNA form, the CDR3 reads TGTGCCAGCAGCTCCAGGGGTAATGCTTTCTTT. As protein: CASSSRGNAFF. Variable domain in full (rest from reference TRBV11-3 and TRBJ1-1): EAGVVQSPRYKIIEKKQPVAFWCNPISGHNTLYWYLQNLGQGPELLIRYENEEAVDDSQLPKDRFSAERLKGVDSTLKIQPAELGDSAVYLCASSSRGNAFFGQGTRLTVV.

The V call is TRBV19, the J call TRBJ2-1; TRBD1 or TRBD2 may be the D gene (5 bases each). Trimming cost V 8 bases and J 2 bases, with 10 bases left between them. This CDR3 has 13 amino acids. Germline CDR1 reads LNHDA; CDR2 reads SQIVND (reference sequence). The CDR3 DNA reads TGTGCCAGTGGGGAGACAGCCTACAATGAGCAGTTCTTC. As protein: CASGETAYNEQFF.

In this sample, this clonotype turned up a few times. The chain combines TRBV6-2 or TRBV6-3 with TRBJ2-5; D gene ambiguous. Looked up from germline, CDR1 is MNHEY and CDR2 is SVGEGT. Trimming shortened V by 6 bases and J by 0 bases, and 11 bases separated the two germline ends. CDR3 length equals 14 residues. CDR3 nucleotides: TGTGCCAGCAGGCAATTCAGAAACCAAGAGACCCAGTACTTC. This sequence encodes CASRQFRNQETQYF.

The chain couples TRBV5-1 to TRBJ1-5, with D tentatively TRBD1 (5 bases). CDR1 SGHRS and CDR2 YFSETQ come from the germline V gene. This CDR3 is 15 amino acids long. Trimming cost V 4 bases and J 4 bases, with 15 bases left between them. The chain's CDR3 is CASSRDGGVNQPQHF. CDR3 DNA: TGCGCCAGCAGCCGGGATGGAGGGGTGAATCAGCCCCAGCATTTT.

This clonotype was recorded a few times. V and J are TRBV7-3 and TRBJ2-1; tentative D call: TRBD1 (6 bases). Per the germline V gene, CDR1 is SGHTA and CDR2 is FQGTGA. This CDR3 comprises 15 residues. V lost 5 bases and J 10 bases, leaving 21 bases between the germline ends. In nucleotides, the CDR3 is TGTGCCAGCAGCCCGACCGGGGTAGAGGGGGAAGAGCAGTTCTTC. This translates into CASSPTGVEGEEQFF.

J is TRBJ2-5 and V is TRBV5-1; TRBD2 aligns across 12 bases. Germline V gene sequence: CDR1 SGHRS, CDR2 YFSETQ. CDR3 length equals 17 residues. The V gene end was trimmed by 2 bases and the J gene end by 5 bases; junction bases not matched to a gene: 10. DNA of the CDR3: TGCGCCAGCAGCTTTTCGACTAGCGGGAGTATGCGGGAGACCCAGTACTTC. Its protein product is CASSFSTSGSMRETQYF.

DNA of the CDR3: TGCAGCGGTGCGACTAGCGGGGGGGTCTACAATGAGCAGTTCTTC. This codes for CSGATSGGVYNEQFF. The chain combines TRBV29-1 with TRBJ2-1; 14 bases fit TRBD2. CDR1 is SQVTM and CDR2 is ANQGSEA in the germline V gene. V dropped 7 bases and J dropped 3; count of bases not matched to a gene: 5. The CDR3 is 15 amino acids.

This chain links TRBV19 with TRBJ1-4; D remains ambiguous. Looked up from germline, CDR1 is LNHDA and CDR2 is SQIVND (reference sequence). The V gene lost 8 bases and the J gene lost 8 bases, with 12 bases spanning the gap. CDR3 length: 12 residues. As DNA, the CDR3 is TGTGCCAGTTCGGATAGAAGGGAAAAACTGTTTTTT. This sequence encodes CASSDRREKLFF. The whole variable domain, filled in from reference TRBV19 and TRBJ1-4, reads DGGITQSPKYLFRKEGQNVTLSCEQNLNHDAMYWYRQDPGQGLRLIYYSQIVNDFQKGDIAEGYSVSREKKESFPLTVTSAQKNPTAFYLCASSDRREKLFFGSGTQLSVL.

This clonotype was picked up a small number of times. The chain couples TRBV15 to TRBJ2-7, with TRBD1 matching over 9 bases. Germline-derived CDR1 and CDR2 are LNHNV and YYDKDF (reference sequence). The CDR3 is made up of 15 amino acids. Unmatched junction bases numbered 11, after V lost 4 bases and J lost 7 bases. The CDR3 sequence is CATSTTRGQGSEQYF. CDR3 DNA: TGTGCCACCAGCACTACTAGGGGACAGGGAAGTGAGCAGTACTTC.

This clonotype has just a few counts. V is TRBV7-8 and J is TRBJ2-5, with D perhaps given as TRBD1 or TRBD2 (6 bases each). This CDR3 has 15 residues. The germline V gene encodes CDR1 SGHVS and CDR2 FQNEAQ. The germline V and J ends were trimmed by 2 bases and 5 bases, with 15 bases remaining between them. The CDR3 spells CASSLSEGVGETQYF. CDR3 DNA sequence: TGTGCCAGCAGCTTATCGGAGGGGGTAGGGGAGACCCAGTACTTC.

This clonotype was detected only a few times. This rearrangement joins TRBV9 to TRBJ2-7; TRBD2 agrees at 9 bases. The CDR3 has 14 residues. Germline V gene lookup returns CDR1 SGDLS and CDR2 YYNGEE. V was pared by 3 bases and J by 0 bases, with 1 base of the junction left unmatched. The CDR3 protein is CASSDSGSSYEQYF. CDR3 nucleotides: TGTGCCAGCAGCGATAGCGGGAGCTCCTACGAGCAGTACTTC.

V and J are TRBV29-1 and TRBJ1-2, with D unclear. CDR1 and CDR2 (germline): SQVTM, ANQGSEA. The CDR3 loop spans 13 amino acids. V dropped 0 bases and J dropped 6 bases, with 11 bases sitting between them. CDR3 protein: CSVEDTVTHGYTF. The CDR3 region has the DNA TGCAGCGTTGAAGATACGGTTACCCATGGCTACACCTTC. Supplemented by reference TRBV29-1 and TRBJ1-2, the full variable domain reads SAVISQKPSRDICQRGTSLTIQCQVDSQVTMMFWYRQQPGQSLTLIATANQGSEATYESGFVIDKFPISRPNLTFSTLTVSNMSPEDSSIYLCSVEDTVTHGYTFGSGTRLTVV.

The V gene is TRBV6-7, the J gene TRBJ2-7; D gene ambiguous. TRBV6-7 is flagged as an ORF with uncertain function. V was pared by 2 bases and J by 2 bases, with 13 bases between. This CDR3 contains 15 residues. The CDR3 region has the DNA TGTGCCAGCAGTTACGTATCCAAATCTGCCTACGAGCAGTACTTC. It translates to CASSYVSKSAYEQYF.

V usage is TRBV7-9 and J usage is TRBJ1-6; D remains ambiguous. CDR1 and CDR2 (germline): SEHNR, FQNEAQ (reference sequence). The CDR3 has 10 amino acids. The V end lost 5 bases, the J end lost 10 bases, and 3 bases lay between the germline ends. The CDR3 nucleotides read TGTGCCAGCAGCGCCTCACCCCTCCACTTT. The encoded protein is CASSASPLHF.

The rearrangement joins TRBV14 to TRBJ2-7; 9 nucleotides match TRBD1. The CDR3 runs 15 residues. V lost 0 bases and J lost 5; bases outside the gene matches: 5. Germline V gives CDR1 SGHDN, CDR2 FVKESK. In DNA, the CDR3 is TGTGCCAGCAGCCAAGATAGGGACAGGGACCACGAGCAGTACTTC. As protein: CASSQDRDRDHEQYF.

This clonotype has more than one count but fewer than ten. V and J are TRBV7-9 and TRBJ2-1; the match to TRBD2 covers 15 bases. The J segment lost 8 bases and the V segment lost 5 bases, leaving 7 bases of the junction unmatched. Germline V lookup: CDR1 SEHNR, CDR2 FQNEAQ (reference sequence). This CDR3 spans 16 amino acids. In nucleotides, the CDR3 is TGTGCCAGCAGCCTTGGGACTAGCGGGGGGTTGGATGAGCAGTTCTTC. Translated: CASSLGTSGGLDEQFF.

This clonotype was seen only a few times. The chain is built from TRBV20-1 and TRBJ2-5; the D gene is possibly TRBD1 (5 bases). The DNA matches TRBJ2-7 better at its end, which makes the J call doubtful. CDR1 and CDR2 (germline): DFQATT, SNEGSKA (reference sequence). This CDR3 has 14 amino acids. The CDR3 DNA is TGCAGTGCTAGGGATTCAGGGCAGTCCTACGAGCAGTACTTC. Protein product: CSARDSGQSYEQYF.

The chain carries TRBV20-1 and TRBJ2-5; TRBD2 agrees at 12 bases. TRBJ2-7 matches the DNA end more closely, so the J call is doubtful. CDR3 size: 17 residues. CDR1 is DFQATT and CDR2 is SNEGSKA in the germline V gene (reference sequence). In nucleotides, the CDR3 is TGCAGTGCTAGAGATCTTGCGGGACTAGCGGGTTACTACGAGCAGTACTTC. Protein sequence: CSARDLAGLAGYYEQYF.

This clonotype was seen a few times. The chain joins TRBV29-1 to TRBJ1-4; D unclear. The CDR3 extends over 17 amino acids. Germline V CDR1 and CDR2: SQVTM, ANQGSEA. V was cut by 6 bases and J by 4 bases, with 24 bases left in between. Written as DNA, the CDR3 is TGCAGCGTCAAAGGATCATCCCGCCCCACCAATAATGAAAAACTGTTTTTT. Protein: CSVKGSSRPTNNEKLFF.

Only a few counts were recorded for this clonotype. One junction end disagrees with the germline gene, perhaps due to a read error. V gene TRBV11-2 combines with J gene TRBJ2-5; either TRBD1 or TRBD2 may fit D (5 bases each). Germline V gives CDR1 SGHAT, CDR2 FQNNGV. CDR3 length equals 16 residues. CDR3 nucleotide sequence: TGTGCCAGCAGCTCCGGTGGGGGATTCGCCCAAGAGGCCCAGTACTTC. Translating gives CASSSGGGFAQEAQYF. Full variable domain (missing parts from reference TRBV11-2 and TRBJ2-5): EAGVAQSPRYKIIEKRQSVAFWCNPISGHATLYWYQQILGQGPKLLIQFQNNGVVDDSQLPKDRFSAERLKGVDSTLKIQPAKLEDSAVYLCASSSGGGFAQEAQYFGPGTRLLVL.

This clonotype showed up just once. V gene TRBV27 combines with J gene TRBJ2-5; 8 bases match TRBD1. The CDR3 spans 15 residues. CDR1 MNHEY and CDR2 SMNVEV come from the germline V gene (reference sequence). Trimming cost V 2 bases and J 4 bases; bases outside gene matches: 6. Here the CDR3 DNA reads TGTGCCAGCAGTTTAGCCAGGGGGCTATCAGAGACCCAGTACTTC. Its translation is CASSLARGLSETQYF.

The DNA for the CDR3 is TGTGCCAGTAGTATATCCCAGGACAGCCTTGACTACACCTTC. Protein: CASSISQDSLDYTF. This chain joins TRBV19 and TRBJ1-2; TRBD1 might be the D (6 bases). Germline assignment: CDR1 LNHDA and CDR2 SQIVND (reference sequence). V was pared by 2 bases and J by 10 bases, with 17 bases between. The CDR3 is 14 residues long.

This rearrangement joins TRBV19 to TRBJ1-3; no reliable D call. CDR1 LNHDA and CDR2 SQIVND come from the germline V gene (reference sequence). V was clipped by 7 bases and J by 1 base, with 8 bases between them. The CDR3 runs to 13 residues. CDR3 loop: CASIGDSGNTIYF. CDR3 bases: TGTGCCAGTATAGGCGATTCTGGAAACACCATATATTTT.